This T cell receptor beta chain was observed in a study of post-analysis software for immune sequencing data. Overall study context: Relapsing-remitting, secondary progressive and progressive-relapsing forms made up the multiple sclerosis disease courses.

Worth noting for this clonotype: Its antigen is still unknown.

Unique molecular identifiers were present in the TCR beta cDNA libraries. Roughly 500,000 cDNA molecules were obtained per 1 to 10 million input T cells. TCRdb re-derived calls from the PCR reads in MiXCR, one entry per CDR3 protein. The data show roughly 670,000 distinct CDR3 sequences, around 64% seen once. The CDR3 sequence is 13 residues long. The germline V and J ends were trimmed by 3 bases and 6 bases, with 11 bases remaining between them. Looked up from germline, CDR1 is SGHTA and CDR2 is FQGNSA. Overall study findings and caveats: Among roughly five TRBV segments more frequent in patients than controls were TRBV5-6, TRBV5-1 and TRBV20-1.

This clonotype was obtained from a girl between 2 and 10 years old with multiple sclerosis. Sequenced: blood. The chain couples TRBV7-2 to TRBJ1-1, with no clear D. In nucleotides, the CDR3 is TGTGCCAGCAGCTTTTTTGTAGGCCCTGAAGCTTTCTTT. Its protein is CASSFFVGPEAFF.